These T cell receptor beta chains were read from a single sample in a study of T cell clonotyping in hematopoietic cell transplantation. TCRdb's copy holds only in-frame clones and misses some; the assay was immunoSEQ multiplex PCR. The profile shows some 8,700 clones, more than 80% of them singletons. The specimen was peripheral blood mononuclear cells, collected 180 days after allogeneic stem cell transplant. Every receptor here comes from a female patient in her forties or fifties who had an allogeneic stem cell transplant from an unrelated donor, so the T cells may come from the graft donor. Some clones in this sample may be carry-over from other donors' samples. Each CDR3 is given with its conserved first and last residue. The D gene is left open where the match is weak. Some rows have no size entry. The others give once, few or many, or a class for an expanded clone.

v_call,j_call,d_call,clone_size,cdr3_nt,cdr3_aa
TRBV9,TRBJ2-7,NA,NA,TGTGCCAGCAGCGAAATGGGGGAGTACGAGCAGTACTTC,CASSEMGEYEQYF
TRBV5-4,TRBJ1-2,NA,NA,TGTGCCAGCAGCTTGTTTTCCGGAGCTAACTATGGCTACACCTTC,CASSLFSGANYGYTF
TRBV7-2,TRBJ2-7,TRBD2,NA,TGTGCCAGCAGCTTACGCGGGGGGCCCGAATACGAGCAGTACTTC,CASSLRGGPEYEQYF
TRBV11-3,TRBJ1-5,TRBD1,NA,TGTGCCAGCAGCTTAACAGGGGATCAGCCCCAGCATTTT,CASSLTGDQPQHF
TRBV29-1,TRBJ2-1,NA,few,TGCAGCGTTGGTGGAGGTAAACTGTACAATGAGCAGTTCTTC,CSVGGGKLYNEQFF
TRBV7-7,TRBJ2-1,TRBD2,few,TGTGCTAGCAGCTTAGACGGGGGGGCTTTTAATGAGCAGTTCTTC,CASSLDGGAFNEQFF
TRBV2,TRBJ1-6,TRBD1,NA,TGTGCCAGCAGCCGGGACAGGGTTAATTCACCCCTCCACTTT,CASSRDRVNSPLHF
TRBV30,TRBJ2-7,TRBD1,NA,TGTGCCTGGAGTGGACAGGGGGCGGGCGAGCAGTACTTC,CAWSGQGAGEQYF
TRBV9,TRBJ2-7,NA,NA,TGTGCCAGCAGCGTGGGCAACTTCTACGAGCAGTACTTC,CASSVGNFYEQYF
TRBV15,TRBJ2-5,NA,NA,TGTGCCACCAGCAGAGATCCGTGGGAGACCCAGTACTTC,CATSRDPWETQYF
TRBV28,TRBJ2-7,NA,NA,TGTGCCAGCAGTGTTACAGGGATAGTCCACGAGCAGTACTTC,CASSVTGIVHEQYF
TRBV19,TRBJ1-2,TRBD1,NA,TGTGCCAGTAGCAGACAGGGGCGGGACTATGGCTACACCTTC,CASSRQGRDYGYTF
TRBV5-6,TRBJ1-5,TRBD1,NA,TGTGCCAGCAGCCCGATGGGACAGGGTGATCAGCCCCAGCATTTT,CASSPMGQGDQPQHF